This T cell receptor (beta chain) originates from a study of blood T cell repertoires in COVID-19. Study-level background: The samples span acute and convalescent COVID-19 from the United States, Italy and Spain. PBMCs, B-cell-depleted T cells, or T cells provided the cDNA or gDNA that made up the material.

In the study's own analysis: Nucleated cell number was recorded as an estimate derived from reference gene primer amplification. Sequencing used immunoSEQ multiplex PCR; TCRdb keeps in-frame clones, though not all of them. The V and J calls and the clone size are those of that table, but D and trimming were determined from the DNA. Here the sample spans 150,000 to 200,000 clones, over 80% being singletons. The CDR3 has 13 residues. Germline values: CDR1 LNHDA, CDR2 SQIVND (reference sequence). V lost 8 bases and J lost 4, with 13 bases in between. Recruited during active infection, patients (from Seattle) were subsequently followed longitudinally.

Sequenced input: peripheral blood. The clonotype comes from a woman aged 60-75 years with COVID-19, enrolled during active disease. The chain combines TRBV19 with TRBJ2-3, with a possible D match to TRBD2 (6 bases). This CDR3 is CASHGGFADTQYF. The CDR3 DNA follows: TGTGCCAGTCACGGGGGATTTGCAGATACGCAGTATTTT.